This TCR beta chain was captured by sequencing in a study of T cells in Graves' hyperthyroidism and ophthalmopathy. Study in general: Peripheral blood sampling occurred at initial diagnosis, before any treatment.

Ten or more counts support this clonotype. The antigen is unknown. General study results and limits: In blood, most of the thyroid clonotypes expanded above 0.001 were also present.

The CDR3 is made up of 14 amino acids. Trimming took off 3 bases at V and 3 bases at J, with 10 bases between the two ends. Germline V gene sequence: CDR1 LGHDT, CDR2 YNNKEL (reference sequence). TCR beta CDR3 regions were amplified from RNA transcripts. The HTBI primer set served for first-round RT-PCR of the TCR CDR3. TCRdb processed the multiplex PCR reads anew with MiXCR; each CDR3 protein has one entry. Of about 610,000 distinct CDR3 sequences in the sample, 16% were seen once. Ophthalmopathy patients had Clinical Activity Score at least 3, NOSPECS grade at least 4, duration under 3 months. The source of this sequence is a woman between 35 and 50 years old with Graves' ophthalmopathy. Sample: blood. This chain connects TRBV3-1 to TRBJ2-3; D is possibly TRBD1 or TRBD2 (6 bases each). CDR3 DNA: TGTGCCAGCAGCCATCAGGGGAGGACAGATACGCAGTATTTT. Translated: CASSHQGRTDTQYF.